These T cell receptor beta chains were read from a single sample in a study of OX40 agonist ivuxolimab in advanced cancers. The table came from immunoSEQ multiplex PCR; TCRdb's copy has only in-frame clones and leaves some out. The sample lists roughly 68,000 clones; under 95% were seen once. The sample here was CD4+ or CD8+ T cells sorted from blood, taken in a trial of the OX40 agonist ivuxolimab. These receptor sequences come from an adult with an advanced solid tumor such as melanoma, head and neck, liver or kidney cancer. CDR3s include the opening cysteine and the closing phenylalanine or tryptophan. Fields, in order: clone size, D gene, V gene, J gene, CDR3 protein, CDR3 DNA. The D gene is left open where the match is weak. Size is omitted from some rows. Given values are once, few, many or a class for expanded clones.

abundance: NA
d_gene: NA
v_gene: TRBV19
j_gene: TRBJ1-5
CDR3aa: CASRSDRLEAQHF
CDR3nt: TGTGCCAGTAGATCGGACAGACTTGAGGCCCAGCATTTT

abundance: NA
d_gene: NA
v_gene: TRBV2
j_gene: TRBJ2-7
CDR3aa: CASSEVFKVGRYEQYF
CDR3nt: TGTGCCAGCAGTGAGGTCTTCAAGGTGGGGCGGTACGAGCAGTACTTC

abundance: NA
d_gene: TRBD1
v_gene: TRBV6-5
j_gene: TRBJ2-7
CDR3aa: CASSRPGQGLYEQYF
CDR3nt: TGTGCCAGCAGTCGGCCGGGACAGGGGTTGTACGAGCAGTACTTC

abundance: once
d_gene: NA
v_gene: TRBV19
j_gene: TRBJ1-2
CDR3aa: CASRLRRGLSNYGYTF
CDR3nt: TGTGCCAGTAGACTGCGAAGGGGTCTTTCTAACTATGGCTACACCTTC

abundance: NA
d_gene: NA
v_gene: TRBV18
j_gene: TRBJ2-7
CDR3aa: CASSPRPIGQETYEQYF
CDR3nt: TGTGCCAGCTCACCACGTCCGATCGGGCAGGAAACCTACGAGCAGTACTTC

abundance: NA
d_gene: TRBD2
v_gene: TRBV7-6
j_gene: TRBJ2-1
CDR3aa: CASSLISPGLAGVNEQFF
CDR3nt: TGTGCCAGCAGCTTGATTAGCCCGGGACTAGCGGGAGTGAATGAGCAGTTCTTC

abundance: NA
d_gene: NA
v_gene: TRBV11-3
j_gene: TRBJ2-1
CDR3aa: CASSQLGSYNEQFF
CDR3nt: TGTGCCAGCAGCCAACTAGGTTCCTACAATGAGCAGTTCTTC

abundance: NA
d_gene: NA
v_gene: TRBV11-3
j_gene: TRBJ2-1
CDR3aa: CASRIGAASSEQFF
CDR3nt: TGTGCCAGCAGAATAGGGGCGGCTAGCAGTGAGCAGTTCTTC

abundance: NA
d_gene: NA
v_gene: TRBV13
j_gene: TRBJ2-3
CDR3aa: CASSLRASDTDTQYF
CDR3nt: TGTGCCAGCAGCTTGAGGGCTAGCGACACAGATACGCAGTATTTT

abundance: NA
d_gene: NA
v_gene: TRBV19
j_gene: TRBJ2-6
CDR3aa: CASSIQSPGANVLTF
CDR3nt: TGTGCCAGTAGTATTCAGAGCCCTGGGGCCAACGTCCTGACTTTC

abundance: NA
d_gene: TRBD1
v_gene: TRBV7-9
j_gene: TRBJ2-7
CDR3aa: CASSRDRDTHEQYF
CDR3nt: TGTGCCAGCAGCCGGGACAGAGATACACACGAGCAGTACTTC

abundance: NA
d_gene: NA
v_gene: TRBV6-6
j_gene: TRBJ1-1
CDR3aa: CASRKTDRNTEAFF
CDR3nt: TGTGCCAGCAGGAAGACAGACCGGAACACTGAAGCTTTCTTT

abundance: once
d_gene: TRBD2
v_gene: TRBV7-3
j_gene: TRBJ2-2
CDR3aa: CAKTPTSGGPNAKNTGELFF
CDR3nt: TGTGCCAAGACCCCTACTAGCGGGGGCCCGAACGCCAAGAACACCGGGGAGCTGTTTTTT

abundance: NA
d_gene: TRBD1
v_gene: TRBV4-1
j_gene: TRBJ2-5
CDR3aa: CASSQASQGAETQYF
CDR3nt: TGCGCCAGCAGCCAAGCCAGCCAGGGGGCTGAGACCCAGTACTTC

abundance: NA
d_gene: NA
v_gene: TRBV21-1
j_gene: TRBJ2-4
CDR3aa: CASSTLGRGPRLAKNIQYF
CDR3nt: TGTGCCAGCAGCACTCTGGGCAGGGGGCCCAGGTTAGCCAAAAACATTCAGTACTTC

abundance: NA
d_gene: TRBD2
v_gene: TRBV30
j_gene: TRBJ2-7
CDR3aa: CAWTPGLAGVYEQYF
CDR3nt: TGTGCCTGGACTCCGGGACTAGCGGGAGTCTACGAGCAGTACTTC

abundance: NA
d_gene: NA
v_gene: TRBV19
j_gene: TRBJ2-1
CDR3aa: CASSTSDTGFHEQFF
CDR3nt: TGTGCCAGTAGCACCTCCGATACAGGGTTCCATGAGCAGTTCTTC

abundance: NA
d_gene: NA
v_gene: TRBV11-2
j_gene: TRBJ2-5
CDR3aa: CASSLDRWQETQYF
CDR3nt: TGTGCCAGCAGCTTAGATCGGTGGCAAGAGACCCAGTACTTC

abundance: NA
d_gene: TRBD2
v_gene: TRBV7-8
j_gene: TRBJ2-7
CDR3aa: CASSPGGGLDEQYF
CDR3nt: TGTGCCAGCAGCCCGGGGGGGGGCCTGGACGAGCAGTACTTC

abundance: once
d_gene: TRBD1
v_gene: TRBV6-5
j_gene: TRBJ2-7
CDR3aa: CASSQGTGNLEQYF
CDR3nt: TGTGCCAGCAGTCAGGGGACAGGGAATCTCGAGCAGTACTTC

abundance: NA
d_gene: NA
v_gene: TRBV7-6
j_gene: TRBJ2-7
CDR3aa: CASSEGVAGSSYEQYF
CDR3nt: TGTGCCAGCAGCGAAGGCGTCGCGGGGAGCTCCTACGAGCAGTACTTC

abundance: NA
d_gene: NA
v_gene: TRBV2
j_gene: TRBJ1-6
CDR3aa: CASRTRDNQFSPLHF
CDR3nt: TGTGCCAGCAGAACCCGGGACAACCAGTTTTCACCCCTCCACTTT

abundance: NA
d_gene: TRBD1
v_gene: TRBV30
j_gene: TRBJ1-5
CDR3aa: CAWSFGGQGRNQPQHF
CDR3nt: TGTGCCTGGAGTTTCGGGGGACAGGGGCGCAATCAGCCCCAGCATTTT

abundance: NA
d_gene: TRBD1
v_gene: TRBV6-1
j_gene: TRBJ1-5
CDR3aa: CASSGQGADQPQHF
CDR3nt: TGTGCCAGCAGTGGGCAGGGGGCCGATCAGCCCCAGCATTTT

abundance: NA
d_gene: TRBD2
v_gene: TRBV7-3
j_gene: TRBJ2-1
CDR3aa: CASSSLAGVYRNEQFF
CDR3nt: TGTGCCAGCAGCTCACTAGCGGGAGTTTATCGCAATGAGCAGTTCTTC

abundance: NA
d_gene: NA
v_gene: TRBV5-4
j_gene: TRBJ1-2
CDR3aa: CASTSDGGPSNYGYTF
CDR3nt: TGTGCCAGCACCTCCGATGGGGGCCCGTCTAACTATGGCTACACCTTC

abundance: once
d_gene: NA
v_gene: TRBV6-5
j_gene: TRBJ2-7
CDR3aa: CASSNGESSYEQYF
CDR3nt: TGTGCCAGCTCGAACGGGGAGAGCTCCTACGAGCAGTACTTC

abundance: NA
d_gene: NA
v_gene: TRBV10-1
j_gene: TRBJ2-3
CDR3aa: CASSESGARGDTQYF
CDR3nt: TGCGCCAGCAGTGAGTCTGGGGCCCGCGGAGATACGCAGTATTTT

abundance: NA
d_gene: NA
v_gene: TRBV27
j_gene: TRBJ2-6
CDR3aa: CASSWQAGAGANVLTF
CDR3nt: TGTGCCAGCAGTTGGCAGGCCGGGGCTGGGGCCAACGTCCTGACTTTC

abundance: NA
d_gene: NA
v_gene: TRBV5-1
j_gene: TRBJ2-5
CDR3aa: CASSLAQAQETQYF
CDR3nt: TGCGCCAGCAGCTTGGCCCAAGCGCAAGAGACCCAGTACTTC

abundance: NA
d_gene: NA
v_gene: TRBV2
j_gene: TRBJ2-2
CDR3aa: CASSRDGPSTGELFF
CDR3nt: TGTGCCAGCTCACGGGACGGGCCCAGCACCGGGGAGCTGTTTTTT

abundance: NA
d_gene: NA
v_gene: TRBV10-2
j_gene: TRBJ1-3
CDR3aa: CASRNTGASGNTIYF
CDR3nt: TGCGCCAGCAGAAACACAGGAGCGTCTGGAAACACCATATATTTT

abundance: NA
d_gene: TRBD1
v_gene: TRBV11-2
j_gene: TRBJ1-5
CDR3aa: CASSKRRQGLGNQPQHF
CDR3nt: TGTGCCAGCAGCAAACGGCGACAGGGTCTGGGCAATCAGCCCCAGCATTTT

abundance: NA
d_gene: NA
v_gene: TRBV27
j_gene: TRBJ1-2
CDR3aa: CASSPGTEAYGYTF
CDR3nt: TGTGCCAGCAGTCCCGGGACGGAAGCCTATGGCTACACCTTC

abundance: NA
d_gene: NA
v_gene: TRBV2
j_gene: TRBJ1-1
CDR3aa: CASSEGRNTEAFF
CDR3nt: TGTGCCAGCAGTGAAGGTAGGAACACTGAAGCTTTCTTT

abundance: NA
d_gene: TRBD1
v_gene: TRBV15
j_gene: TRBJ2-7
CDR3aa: CATSRPPGQKGFYEQYF
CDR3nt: TGTGCCACCAGCAGACCCCCGGGACAGAAAGGCTTCTACGAGCAGTACTTC

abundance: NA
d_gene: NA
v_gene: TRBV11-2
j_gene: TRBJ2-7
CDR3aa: CASSLGDQQYF
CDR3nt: TGTGCCAGCAGCTTAGGGGACCAGCAGTACTTC

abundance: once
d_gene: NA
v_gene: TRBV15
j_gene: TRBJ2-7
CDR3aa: CATSRDPGSDEQYF
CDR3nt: TGTGCCACCAGCAGAGATCCGGGTTCCGACGAGCAGTACTTC

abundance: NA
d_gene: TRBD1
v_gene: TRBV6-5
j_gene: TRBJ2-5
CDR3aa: CASSYSRDSETQYF
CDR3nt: TGTGCCAGCAGTTACTCCCGGGACAGTGAGACCCAGTACTTC

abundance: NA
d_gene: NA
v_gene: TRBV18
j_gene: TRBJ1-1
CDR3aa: CASSDTGGAQEAFF
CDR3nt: TGTGCCAGCTCCGATACGGGGGGGGCGCAGGAAGCTTTCTTT

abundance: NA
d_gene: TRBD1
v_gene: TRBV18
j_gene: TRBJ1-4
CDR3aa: CASSPGQGADEKLFF
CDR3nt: TGTGCCAGCTCACCAGGACAGGGGGCAGATGAAAAACTGTTTTTT

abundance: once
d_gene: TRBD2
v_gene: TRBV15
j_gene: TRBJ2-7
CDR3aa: CATQRASGSYEQYF
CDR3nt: TGTGCCACCCAGAGGGCTAGCGGGAGCTACGAGCAGTACTTC

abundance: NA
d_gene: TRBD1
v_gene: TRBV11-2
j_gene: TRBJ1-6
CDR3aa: CASSLGSQGAPLHF
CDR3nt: TGTGCCAGCAGCTTAGGGTCGCAGGGGGCGCCCCTCCACTTT

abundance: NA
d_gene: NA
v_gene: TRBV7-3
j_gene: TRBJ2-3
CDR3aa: CASSPGGSTDTQYF
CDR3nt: TGTGCCAGCAGCCCTGGCGGTAGCACAGATACGCAGTATTTT

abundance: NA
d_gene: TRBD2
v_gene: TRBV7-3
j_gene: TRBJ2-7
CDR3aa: CASSLVAGGLDEQYF
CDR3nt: TGTGCCAGCAGCTTAGTAGCGGGAGGGCTCGACGAGCAGTACTTC

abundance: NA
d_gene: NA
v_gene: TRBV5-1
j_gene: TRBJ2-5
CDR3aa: CASTLGGVQETQYF
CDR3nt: TGCGCCAGCACTCTTGGAGGGGTTCAAGAGACCCAGTACTTC

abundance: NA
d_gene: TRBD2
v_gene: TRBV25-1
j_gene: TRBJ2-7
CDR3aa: CASSELKAGGRGFYEQYF
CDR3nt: TGTGCCAGCAGTGAATTGAAGGCGGGAGGGCGTGGGTTCTACGAGCAGTACTTC

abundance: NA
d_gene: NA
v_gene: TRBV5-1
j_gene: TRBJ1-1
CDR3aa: CASSLDRVGTEAFF
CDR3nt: TGCGCCAGCAGCTTGGACAGGGTTGGAACTGAAGCTTTCTTT

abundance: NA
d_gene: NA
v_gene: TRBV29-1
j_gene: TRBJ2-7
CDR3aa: CSVEDTGSGSRDEQYF
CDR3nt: TGCAGCGTTGAAGATACAGGGTCCGGGAGTCGGGACGAGCAGTACTTC

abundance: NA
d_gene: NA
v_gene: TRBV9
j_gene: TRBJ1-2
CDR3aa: CASSVVPEASYGYTF
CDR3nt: TGTGCCAGCAGCGTAGTCCCGGAGGCCTCGTATGGCTACACCTTC

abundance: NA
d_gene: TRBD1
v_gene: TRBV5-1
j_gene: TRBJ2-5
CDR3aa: CASSWTGTGSQETQYF
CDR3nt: TGCGCCAGCAGCTGGACCGGGACAGGGTCCCAAGAGACCCAGTACTTC

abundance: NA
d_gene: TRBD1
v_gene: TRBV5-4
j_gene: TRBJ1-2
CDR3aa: CASRRDSAYGYTF
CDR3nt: TGTGCCAGCAGGCGGGACAGTGCCTATGGCTACACCTTC

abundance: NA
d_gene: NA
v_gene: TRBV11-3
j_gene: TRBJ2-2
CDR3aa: CASSFRIGELFF
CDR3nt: TGTGCCAGCAGCTTTCGGATCGGGGAGCTGTTTTTT

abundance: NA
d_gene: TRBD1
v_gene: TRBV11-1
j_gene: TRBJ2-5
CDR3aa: CASSTQDRAQETQYF
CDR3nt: TGTGCCAGCAGCACCCAAGACAGGGCCCAAGAGACCCAGTACTTC

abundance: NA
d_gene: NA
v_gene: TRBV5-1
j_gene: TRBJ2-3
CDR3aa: CASKGDTQYF
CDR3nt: TGCGCCAGCAAAGGGGATACGCAGTATTTT

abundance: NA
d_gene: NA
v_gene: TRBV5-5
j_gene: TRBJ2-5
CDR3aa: CASSLTLWGETQYF
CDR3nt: TGTGCCAGCAGCTTGACCCTCTGGGGAGAGACCCAGTACTTC

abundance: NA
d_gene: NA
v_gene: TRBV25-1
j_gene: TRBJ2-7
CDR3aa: CASSERPAVREQYF
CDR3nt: TGTGCCAGCAGTGAAAGGCCAGCGGTAAGGGAGCAGTACTTC

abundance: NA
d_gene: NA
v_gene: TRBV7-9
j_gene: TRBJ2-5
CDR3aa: CASSELGQGETQYF
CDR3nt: TGTGCCAGCAGCGAGCTGGGTCAGGGAGAGACCCAGTACTTC